The clone carrying this T cell receptor beta chain came up a few times. Its antigen is unknown. Patients were diagnosed from clinical symptoms, serum thyroxine, TRAb, thyroid ultrasound and orbital computed tomography. This sample stems from a study of Graves' ophthalmopathy and Graves' hyperthyroidism. Looking at the study overall: The study drew peripheral blood at initial diagnosis, before any treatment.

CDR3 regions of TCR beta were amplified from RNA transcripts. The workflow started with a first-round RT-PCR run with HTBI primers and then moved on to a second-round multiplex PCR. TCRdb itself ran the multiplex PCR reads through MiXCR, one entry per CDR3 protein. Found here are hundreds of thousands of distinct CDR3 sequences, about 20% of them singletons; the top ten hold more than 5.5%. General observations from the study: The model's ophthalmopathy progression predictions had roughly 69% sensitivity and just under 75% specificity. Thyroid clonotypes that were expanded above 0.001 frequency mostly also appeared in blood.

The germline CDR1 and CDR2 sequences are SGHAT and FQNNGV. The CDR3 consists of 19 residues. V shed 5 bases and J 4 bases; nucleotides not matched to a gene: 15. Sequenced sample: peripheral blood. This chain connects TRBV11-2 to TRBJ2-7; 15 bases line up with TRBD2. This receptor was identified in a woman younger than 30 with stable Graves' hyperthyroidism. Some clones in this sample may be carry-over from other donors' samples. The CDR3 coding sequence is TGTGCCAGCAGCCCCCGGACTAGCGGGGGGGCCGGGGAGGTATACGAGCAGTACTTC. Protein sequence: CASSPRTSGGAGEVYEQYF.